The 29 T cell receptor beta chains below all came from one sample that was sequenced in a study of blood T cell repertoires in COVID-19. Method: immunoSEQ multiplex PCR; TCRdb's copy keeps in-frame clones and lacks some. The table lists a few hundred thousand clones, more than 75% of them singletons. Sequenced sample: peripheral blood. These receptors all come from a woman in her 50s who had recovered from COVID-19.

The chain has TRBV6-1 and TRBJ2-1, with TRBD2 matching over 12 bases. This CDR3 has 19 residues. After removal of 2 bases from V and 4 bases from J, the junction contained 12 bases not matched to a gene. The germline CDR1 and CDR2 sequences are MNHNS and SASEGT. The chain's CDR3 is CASSEYSRLAGVGYNEQFF. CDR3 coding DNA: TGTGCCAGCAGTGAATATTCGAGACTAGCGGGAGTGGGATACAATGAGCAGTTCTTC.

The chain uses TRBV10-3 and TRBJ1-3; D not certain. Germline CDR1 ENHRY, CDR2 SYGVKD. V dropped 11 bases and J dropped 4 bases, with 12 bases sitting between them. The CDR3 loop spans 12 amino acids. As DNA, the CDR3 is TGTGCCTCTCGAGCCGAAGGAAACACCATATATTTT. This codes for CASRAEGNTIYF.

The chain combines TRBV29-1 with TRBJ2-3; perhaps TRBD2 as D (7 bases). The length of the CDR3 is 14 residues. CDR1 and CDR2 from the germline V gene are SQVTM and ANQGSEA. Trimming left V 5 bases short and J 6 bases short, with 18 bases between. The CDR3 region has the DNA TGCAGCGTTAGGCCTGGGGGGGCATGGGATACGCAGTATTTT. Translated, it gives CSVRPGGAWDTQYF.

V usage is TRBV28 and J usage is TRBJ2-1; tentative D call: TRBD2 (7 bases). Trimming removed 8 bases from V and 7 bases from J, with 18 bases in between. This CDR3 is built from 14 residues. Germline CDR1 and CDR2: MDHEN and SYDVKM. The CDR3 here is CASEGGGPRNEQFF. For the CDR3, the DNA is TGTGCCAGCGAGGGGGGAGGGCCTCGGAATGAGCAGTTCTTC.

The chain carries TRBV3-1 (or the pseudogene TRBV3-2) and TRBJ2-2, with a possible D match to TRBD1 (5 bases). V lost 1 base and J 6 bases, leaving 9 bases between the germline ends. Germline V gives CDR1 LGHDT, CDR2 YNNKEL (reference sequence). The CDR3 has 14 residues. The DNA for the CDR3 is TGTGCCAGCAGCCAAGCACAGGTGGCCGGGGAGCTGTTTTTT. This gives the protein CASSQAQVAGELFF.

The chain uses TRBV7-2 and TRBJ1-5, with 10 bases that match TRBD1. Germline V gene data show CDR1 as SGHTA and CDR2 as FQGNSA. V lost 4 bases, J lost 6 bases, and 6 bases stayed unmatched. This CDR3 spans 15 amino acids. DNA for the CDR3: TGTGCCAGCAGCTCACAGGGACAGGGGATTCAGCCCCAGCATTTT. The encoded protein is CASSSQGQGIQPQHF.

V gene TRBV4-1 combines with J gene TRBJ1-5, with D possibly matching TRBD1 (5 bases). This CDR3 is built from 16 residues. In germline, CDR1 is MGHRA, CDR2 YSYEKL. The V and J ends lost 2 bases and 7 bases respectively, with 18 bases between them. In DNA form, the CDR3 reads TGCGCCAGCAGCCAACTATATTCAGGGTTAGGACAGCCCCAGCATTTT. It translates to CASSQLYSGLGQPQHF.

This clone was seen only a few times. The chain employs TRBV7-6 and TRBJ1-5; 12 positions agree with TRBD1. The CDR3 contains 15 residues. The J segment lost 9 bases and the V segment lost 4 bases, leaving 7 bases of the junction unmatched. Germline assignment: CDR1 SGHVS and CDR2 FNYEAQ. The DNA of the CDR3 is TGTGCCAGCAGCTCGGGACAGGGGGCGCGGGCGCCCCAGCATTTT. This gives the protein CASSSGQGARAPQHF. Together with reference TRBV7-6 and TRBJ1-5, the CDR3 gives the full variable domain: GAGVSQSPRYKVTKRGQDVALRCDPISGHVSLYWYRQALGQGPEFLTYFNYEAQQDKSGLPNDRFSAERPEGSISTLTIQRTEQRDSAMYRCASSSGQGARAPQHFGDGTRLSIL.

CDR3 nucleotide sequence: TGTGCCAGCAGCTTCCGACAGGGATCACCCCTCCACTTT. This encodes CASSFRQGSPLHF. V gene TRBV5-8 combines with J gene TRBJ1-6; TRBD1 aligns across 7 bases. Germline loops: CDR1 SGHTS, CDR2 YDEGEE. After removal of 2 bases from V and 10 bases from J, the junction contained 3 bases not matched to a gene. The CDR3 is 13 residues long. Using reference TRBV5-8 and TRBJ1-6 for the parts outside the CDR3, the full variable domain is EAGVTQSPTHLIKTRGQQATLRCSPISGHTSVYWYQQALGLGLQFLLWYDEGEERNRGNFPPRFSGRQFPNYSSELNVNALELEDSALYLCASSFRQGSPLHFGNGTRLTVT.

This clone was observed a single time. This rearrangement joins TRBV9 to TRBJ2-7, with a tentative D call TRBD1 (5 bases). This CDR3 contains 14 residues. Germline assignment: CDR1 SGDLS and CDR2 YYNGEE. Deletions cut 1 base from V and 0 bases from J, with 8 bases between. The CDR3 DNA reads as TGTGCCAGCAGCGTACAGGGTATCTCCTACGAGCAGTACTTC. Translation: CASSVQGISYEQYF. Full variable domain (rest looked up from reference TRBV9 and TRBJ2-7): DSGVTQTPKHLITATGQRVTLRCSPRSGDLSVYWYQQSLDQGLQFLIQYYNGEERAKGNILERFSAQQFPDLHSELNLSSLELGDSALYFCASSVQGISYEQYFGPGTRLTVT.

V is TRBV6-6 and J is TRBJ1-5; D uncertain. V gave up 5 bases and J gave up 11 bases, with 13 bases separating them. Germline CDR1 MNHNY, CDR2 SVGAGI (reference sequence). The CDR3 extends over 12 amino acids. CDR3: CASSKQRGTQHF. The CDR3, as DNA: TGTGCCAGCAGTAAACAGCGAGGGACCCAGCATTTT.

This rearrangement joins TRBV24-1 to TRBJ2-5, with 9 nucleotides matching TRBD1. The CDR3 spans 14 residues. CDR1 and CDR2 from the germline V gene are KGHDR and SFDVKD. The trim removed 3 bases at V and 4 bases at J, leaving 2 bases unmatched. The CDR3 is CATSDGTGRETQYF. The DNA for the CDR3 is TGTGCCACCAGTGATGGGACAGGGCGAGAGACCCAGTACTTC.

This chain connects TRBV7-2 to TRBJ1-4; D gene unclear. Germline lookup yields CDR1 SGHTA and CDR2 FQGNSA. This CDR3 contains 13 residues. V was cut by 5 bases and J by 2 bases, with 6 bases left in between. This CDR3 reads CASSELTNEKLFF. CDR3 sequence (DNA): TGTGCCAGCAGCGAGCTGACTAATGAAAAACTGTTTTTT.

The rearrangement uses TRBV27 and TRBJ1-6, with D possibly being TRBD1 (6 bases). The CDR3 contains 17 residues. V was clipped by 5 bases and J by 7 bases, with 21 bases between them. The V gene's germline CDR1 is MNHEY and CDR2 SMNVEV (reference sequence). CDR3 nucleotides: TGTGCCAGCAGTAAAACCAGGGGCCGAGACTCAAATTCACCCCTCCACTTT. Its protein is CASSKTRGRDSNSPLHF.

This chain connects TRBV7-9 to TRBJ1-2, with unresolved D. Deletions cut 3 bases from V and 0 bases from J, with 8 bases between. The CDR3 has 14 residues. Germline V gene data show CDR1 as SEHNR and CDR2 as FQNEAQ (reference sequence). CDR3 loop: CASSFDTSNYGYTF. In nucleotides, the CDR3 is TGTGCCAGCAGCTTCGACACCTCTAACTATGGCTACACCTTC.

This chain connects TRBV28 to TRBJ2-7; D gene ambiguous. The germline CDR1 and CDR2 sequences are MDHEN and SYDVKM. This CDR3 has 13 amino acids. V was cut by 8 bases and J by 2 bases, with 13 bases left in between. CDR3 amino acids: CASHGYQTYEQYF. Written as DNA, the CDR3 is TGTGCCAGCCACGGTTATCAAACCTACGAGCAGTACTTC.

V usage is TRBV28 and J usage is TRBJ1-2; D is uncertain. Germline V gene sequence: CDR1 MDHEN, CDR2 SYDVKM. V was pared by 5 bases and J by 1 base, with 11 bases between. CDR3 size: 14 residues. DNA of the CDR3: TGTGCCAGCAGTATCGGCGGAGTTAACTATGGCTACACCTTC. Its protein product is CASSIGGVNYGYTF.

This CDR3 reads CASSALPAGGYYEQYF. In nucleotides, the CDR3 is TGCGCCAGCAGTGCCCTCCCAGCGGGGGGGTACTACGAGCAGTACTTC. The J gene is TRBJ2-7, the V gene TRBV10-2; 10 bases line up with TRBD2. Trimming cost V 4 bases and J 3 bases; bases outside gene matches: 9. The CDR3 spans 16 residues. CDR1 is WSHSY, CDR2 SAAADI, per germline.

The chain recombines TRBV4-3 with TRBJ1-6; 10 nucleotides line up with TRBD1. The ends lost 8 bases at V and 9 bases at J; junction bases unmatched: 10. The CDR3 is 15 amino acids. From germline, CDR1 is LGHNA and CDR2 YSLEER. The CDR3 sequence is CASRNQGQGTSPLHF. The CDR3 DNA reads TGCGCCAGCCGAAACCAGGGACAGGGGACTTCACCCCTCCACTTT.

This clone appeared once. J is TRBJ2-7 and V is TRBV5-4; 8 positions match TRBD2. The length of the CDR3 is 15 residues. CDR1 is SGHNT and CDR2 is YYREEE in the germline V gene (reference sequence). J gave up 3 bases and V 3 bases, and 8 bases lay outside the gene matches. As DNA, the CDR3 is TGTGCCAGCAGCTCGGGACTAGGGCCAGGCTACGAGCAGTACTTC. This encodes CASSSGLGPGYEQYF.

The V gene is TRBV7-9, the J gene TRBJ1-5; 7 bases map to TRBD1. After removal of 5 bases from V and 4 bases from J, the junction contained 5 bases not matched to a gene. The germline CDR1 and CDR2 sequences are SEHNR and FQNEAQ (reference sequence). This CDR3 has 14 residues. The CDR3 sequence: CASSPEGQNQPQHF. The CDR3 DNA sequence: TGTGCCAGCAGCCCTGAGGGACAGAATCAGCCCCAGCATTTT.

The chain combines TRBV18 with TRBJ1-4; possible D gene TRBD1, 5 bases. CDR3 length: 13 amino acids. In germline, CDR1 is KGHSH, CDR2 LQKENI. Trimming pared 8 bases from V and 7 bases from J, leaving 14 bases between. The CDR3 DNA sequence: TGTGCCAGCACGAGAGAAGGGGTTGAAAAACTGTTTTTT. Amino acid sequence: CASTREGVEKLFF.

The chain carries TRBV7-3 and TRBJ1-6; 10 bases map to TRBD1. Germline CDR1 reads SGHTA; CDR2 reads FQGTGA. V shed 8 bases, J shed 8 bases, and the junction held 9 bases outside the gene matches. This CDR3 is built from 15 residues. CDR3 residues: CASPPDRGFDSPLHF. The CDR3 region has the DNA TGTGCCAGCCCACCGGACAGGGGGTTTGATTCACCCCTCCACTTT.

V and J are TRBV19 and TRBJ2-3, with D perhaps TRBD2 (6 bases). Germline V gene sequence: CDR1 LNHDA, CDR2 SQIVND (reference sequence). Trimming cost V 7 bases and J 4 bases, with 15 bases left between them. This CDR3 has 14 amino acids. The CDR3 reads CASKGLLASDTQYF. DNA of the CDR3: TGTGCCAGTAAGGGCCTACTAGCTTCAGATACGCAGTATTTT.

This clone came up a few times. V usage is TRBV6-1 and J usage is TRBJ2-7, with TRBD1 matching 7 bases. Germline V gene lookup returns CDR1 MNHNS and CDR2 SASEGT. V lost 3 bases, J lost 1 base, and 3 bases stayed unmatched. The CDR3 consists of 14 residues. The CDR3 DNA sequence: TGTGCCAGCAGTGACCCGGGACAGTCCTACGAGCAGTACTTC. Translating gives CASSDPGQSYEQYF.

This clone was detected a few times. The chain joins TRBV4-2 to TRBJ2-1; D gene ambiguous. Trimming took off 1 base at V and 0 bases at J, with 10 bases between the two ends. The CDR3 consists of 16 residues. CDR1 is LGHNA and CDR2 is YNFKEQ in the germline V gene. The CDR3 spells CASSQGISGSYNEQFF. The CDR3 nucleotides are TGTGCCAGCAGCCAAGGGATCTCGGGCTCCTACAATGAGCAGTTCTTC.

This rearrangement joins TRBV19 to TRBJ2-7, with D possibly being TRBD1 (5 bases). Trimming took off 3 bases at V and 4 bases at J, with 10 bases between the two ends. Germline assignment: CDR1 LNHDA and CDR2 SQIVND (reference sequence). The CDR3 loop spans 13 amino acids. CDR3 protein: CASSMAGIYEQYF. The CDR3 DNA sequence: TGTGCCAGTAGTATGGCAGGGATTTACGAGCAGTACTTC.

The chain carries TRBV7-9 and TRBJ1-2; D remains unclear. The germline V and J ends were trimmed by 0 bases and 10 bases, with 12 bases remaining between them. CDR1 and CDR2 from the germline V gene are SEHNR and FQNEAQ (reference sequence). The CDR3 sequence is 13 residues long. The CDR3: CASSLAGSINYTF. DNA of the CDR3: TGTGCCAGCAGCTTAGCAGGGAGTATTAACTACACCTTC.

This chain connects TRBV6-5 to TRBJ2-7, with 8 bases identical to TRBD1. The CDR3 length is 13 residues. The germline gives CDR1 MNHEY, CDR2 SVGAGI. Trimming cost V 6 bases and J 5 bases; bases outside gene matches: 6. CDR3 protein: CASSQTGADEQYF. For the CDR3, the DNA is TGTGCCAGCAGCCAGACAGGGGCCGACGAGCAGTACTTC.